This T cell receptor beta chain was recovered during a study of shared clonotypes between healthy human individuals. General study results and limits: Non-shared clonotypes were found to have lower generation probabilities than the clonotypes that were shared by all four of the sorted-subset donors. Naive CD4 clonotype sharing across four donors was 5% to 6%.

Sequencing was at deep level. TCRdb keeps only in-frame clones here, not all; method: immunoSEQ multiplex PCR. Seen here are 2 million to 2.5 million clones, around 95% observed once, and the top ten hold under 0.15%. Of note for this clone: Its antigen is not identified.

CDR3 length equals 14 residues. V shed 2 bases, J shed 5 bases, and the junction held 6 bases outside the gene matches. From germline, CDR1 is SGDLS and CDR2 YYNGEE. Each donor was a Caucasian adult residing in Nashville, Tennessee. The receptor was isolated from a man between 18 and 35 years old in good health. The rearrangement uses TRBV9 and TRBJ2-5; 7 positions agree with TRBD1. Sequenced material: naive CD4+ T cells sorted from blood. Subset indicated: CD45RA+ positively selected. CDR3 sequence (DNA): TGTGCCAGCAGCGTCAAGGGGGCGAGGGAGACCCAGTACTTC. This encodes CASSVKGARETQYF.